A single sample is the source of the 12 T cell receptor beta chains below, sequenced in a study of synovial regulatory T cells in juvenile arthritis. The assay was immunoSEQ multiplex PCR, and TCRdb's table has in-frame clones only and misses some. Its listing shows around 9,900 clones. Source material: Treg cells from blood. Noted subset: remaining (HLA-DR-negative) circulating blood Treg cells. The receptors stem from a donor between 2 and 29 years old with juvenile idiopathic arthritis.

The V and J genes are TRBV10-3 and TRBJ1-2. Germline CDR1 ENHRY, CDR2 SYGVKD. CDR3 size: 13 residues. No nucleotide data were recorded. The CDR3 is CAIGDRPGGGYTF.

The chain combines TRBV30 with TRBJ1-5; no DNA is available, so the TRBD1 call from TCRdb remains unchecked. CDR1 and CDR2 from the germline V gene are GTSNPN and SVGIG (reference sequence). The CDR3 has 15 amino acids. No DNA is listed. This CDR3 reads CAWSPRGQINQPQHF. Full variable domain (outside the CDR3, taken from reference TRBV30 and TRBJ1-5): SQTIHQWPATLVQPVGSPLSLECTVEGTSNPNLYWYRQAAGRGLQLLFYSVGIGQISSEVPQNLSASRPQDRQFILSSKKLLLSDSGFYLCAWSPRGQINQPQHFGDGTRLSIL.

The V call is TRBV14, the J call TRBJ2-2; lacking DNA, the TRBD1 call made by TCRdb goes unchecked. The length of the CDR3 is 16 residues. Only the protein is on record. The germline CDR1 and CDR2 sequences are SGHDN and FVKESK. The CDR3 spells CASSQVKGAYTGELFF.

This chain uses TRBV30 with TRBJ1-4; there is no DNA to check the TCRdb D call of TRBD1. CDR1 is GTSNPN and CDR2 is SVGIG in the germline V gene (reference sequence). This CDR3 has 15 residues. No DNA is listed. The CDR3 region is CAWKQGAQTNEKLFF.

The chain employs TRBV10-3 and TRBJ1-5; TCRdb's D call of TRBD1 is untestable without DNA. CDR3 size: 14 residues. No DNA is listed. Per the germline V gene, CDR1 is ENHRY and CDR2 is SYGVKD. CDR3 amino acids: CANSGQGSNQPQHF.

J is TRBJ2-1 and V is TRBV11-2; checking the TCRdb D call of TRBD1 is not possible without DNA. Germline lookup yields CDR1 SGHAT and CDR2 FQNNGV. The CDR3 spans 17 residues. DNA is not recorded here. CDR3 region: CASSLELGLFSTPEQFF. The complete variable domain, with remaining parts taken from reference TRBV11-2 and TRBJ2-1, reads EAGVAQSPRYKIIEKRQSVAFWCNPISGHATLYWYQQILGQGPKLLIQFQNNGVVDDSQLPKDRFSAERLKGVDSTLKIQPAKLEDSAVYLCASSLELGLFSTPEQFFGPGTRLTVL.

The CDR3 region is CASSPSGTGLYEQYF. This chain connects TRBV5-1 to TRBJ2-7; TCRdb picks TRBD2, but there is no DNA to check that call. Per the germline V gene, CDR1 is SGHRS and CDR2 is YFSETQ. The CDR3 has 15 amino acids. DNA is not on record.

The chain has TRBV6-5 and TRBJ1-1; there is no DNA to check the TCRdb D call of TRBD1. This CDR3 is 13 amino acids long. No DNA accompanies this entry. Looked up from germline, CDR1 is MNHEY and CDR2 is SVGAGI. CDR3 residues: CASSFTGYTEAFF.

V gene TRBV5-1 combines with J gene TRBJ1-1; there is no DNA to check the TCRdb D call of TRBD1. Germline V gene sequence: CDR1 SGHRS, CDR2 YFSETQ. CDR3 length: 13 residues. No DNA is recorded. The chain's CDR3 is CASSFGRGQIAFF.

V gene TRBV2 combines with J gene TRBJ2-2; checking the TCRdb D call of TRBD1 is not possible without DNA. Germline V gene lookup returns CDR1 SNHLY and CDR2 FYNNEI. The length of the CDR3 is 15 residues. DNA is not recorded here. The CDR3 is CASSGGTLNTGELFF.

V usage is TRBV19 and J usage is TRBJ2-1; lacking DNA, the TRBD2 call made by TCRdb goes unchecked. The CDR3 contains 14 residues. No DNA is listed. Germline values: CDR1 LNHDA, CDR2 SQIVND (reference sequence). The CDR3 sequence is CASSISLATNEQFF.

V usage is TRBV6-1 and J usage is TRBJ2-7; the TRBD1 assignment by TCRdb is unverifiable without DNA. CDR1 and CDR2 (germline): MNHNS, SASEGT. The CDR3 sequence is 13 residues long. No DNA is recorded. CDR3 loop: CASSVGAEYEQYV.